This T cell receptor (beta chain) was recovered during a study of beta chain features in type 1 diabetes. As every portion of the isolated RNA was reverse transcribed, the sequencing read expressed TCRB transcripts. The table came from immunoSEQ multiplex PCR; TCRdb's copy has only in-frame clones and leaves some out. Seen here are approximately 140,000 clones, roughly 7.2% observed once, and the top ten hold roughly 1.4%. With V trimmed by 5 bases and J by 8 bases, 9 bases remained unmatched. The CDR3 is 16 amino acids. Germline assignment: CDR1 SGHTA and CDR2 FQGNSA. Study results and caveats: Insertions at VDJ junctions were less frequent in type 1 diabetes patients. These patients also deleted more nucleotides at the same junctions.

This clone has more than one count but fewer than ten. Its antigen is not identified. This chain joins TRBV7-2 and TRBJ2-1, with 13 bases aligning to TRBD2. Sequencing was performed on central memory CD4+ T cells from blood. The TCR was taken from a woman in her twenties or thirties in good health. CDR3 in amino acids: CASSAQTSGRAHEQFF. In nucleotides, the CDR3 is TGTGCCAGCAGCGCCCAAACTAGCGGGAGGGCCCATGAGCAGTTCTTC.